Each of the 17 T cell receptor beta chains below was sequenced from the same sample in a study of shared clonotypes between healthy human individuals. The method was immunoSEQ multiplex PCR; TCRdb's version includes in-frame clones alone and lacks a portion of them. The data show 2 million to 2.5 million clones, approximately 96% seen once. Sequencing was carried out using naive CD4+ T cells sorted from blood. Specified subset: CD45RA+ positively selected. The source is a man between 18 and 35 years old in good health.

The chain employs TRBV4-3 and TRBJ2-7; 8 nucleotides agree with TRBD2. V trimming: 4 bases; J trimming: 0 bases; junction bases outside the gene matches: 5. The CDR3 has 15 amino acids. In germline, CDR1 is LGHNA, CDR2 YSLEER. The CDR3: CASSRLAYSSYEQYF. The CDR3 DNA is TGCGCCAGCAGCCGACTAGCGTATAGCTCCTACGAGCAGTACTTC.

This rearrangement joins TRBV2 to TRBJ2-7, with 7 bases lining up with TRBD1. Per the germline V gene, CDR1 is SNHLY and CDR2 is FYNNEI. V was clipped by 2 bases and J by 1 base; unmatched bases: 2. This CDR3 is 14 amino acids long. The CDR3 is CASSENRGSYEQYF. The CDR3, as DNA: TGTGCCAGCAGTGAAAACAGGGGATCCTACGAGCAGTACTTC.

The chain links TRBV5-1 to TRBJ2-7; 9 nucleotides agree with TRBD2. CDR1 SGHRS and CDR2 YFSETQ come from the germline V gene. The CDR3 has 15 amino acids. After removal of 0 bases from V and 4 bases from J, the junction contained 5 bases not matched to a gene. As DNA, the CDR3 is TGCGCCAGCAGCTTGGTTCCTAGCGGGACGTACGAGCAGTACTTC. As protein: CASSLVPSGTYEQYF.

The chain couples TRBV7-9 to TRBJ1-6; D gene ambiguous. This CDR3 contains 12 residues. The V and J ends lost 1 base and 9 bases respectively, with 4 bases between them. Germline values: CDR1 SEHNR, CDR2 FQNEAQ (reference sequence). The DNA for the CDR3 is TGTGCCAGCAGCTTAGGAGGTTCACCCCTCCACTTT. It is translated as CASSLGGSPLHF.

The chain recombines TRBV10-3 with TRBJ2-2; D perhaps matches TRBD2 (5 bases). V was shortened by 9 bases and J by 6 bases, with 14 bases between the two germline ends. This CDR3 contains 13 residues. Germline CDR1 is ENHRY and CDR2 is SYGVKD. In DNA form, the CDR3 reads TGTGCCATGCTCGCCGGGGTACCCGGGGAGCTGTTTTTT. Translated: CAMLAGVPGELFF.

The chain has TRBV6-5 and TRBJ2-5, with D tentatively TRBD2 (6 bases). The CDR3 covers 15 residues. CDR1 and CDR2 from the germline V gene are MNHEY and SVGAGI. V lost 6 bases and J 5 bases, leaving 19 bases between the germline ends. CDR3 nucleotide sequence: TGTGCCAGCAGATCTGGGGCATGGCGGGATGAGACCCAGTACTTC. Amino acids: CASRSGAWRDETQYF.

The rearrangement links TRBV6-5 to TRBJ2-7, with D possibly TRBD1 on 8 matching bases. Germline loops: CDR1 MNHEY, CDR2 SVGAGI. The CDR3 consists of 14 residues. Trimming stripped 5 bases from V and 2 bases from J, with 13 bases between. The CDR3 DNA follows: TGTGCCAGCAGTGACAGGGGAGGGCCCTACGAGCAGTACTTC. This encodes CASSDRGGPYEQYF.

The rearrangement joins TRBV11-2 to TRBJ2-5, with D possibly being TRBD1 (5 bases). CDR1 and CDR2 (germline): SGHAT, FQNNGV. The CDR3 extends over 14 amino acids. Trimming removed 8 bases at V and 4 bases at J, with 17 bases between. As DNA, the CDR3 is TGTGCCAGCGGCACAGGTGCGGCGGCAGAGACCCAGTACTTC. Protein: CASGTGAAAETQYF.

This rearrangement joins TRBV11-2 to TRBJ1-1; D is undetermined. Trimming stripped 0 bases from V and 3 bases from J, with 8 bases between. The CDR3 has 14 amino acids. Germline loops: CDR1 SGHAT, CDR2 FQNNGV. CDR3 nucleotide sequence: TGTGCCAGCAGCTTAGATTCACAGTACACTGAAGCTTTCTTT. This sequence encodes CASSLDSQYTEAFF.

A remark on this clone: This specimen includes other DNA sequences encoding the same CDR3. V gene TRBV5-1 combines with J gene TRBJ1-3; 7 bases map to TRBD1. The CDR3 spans 15 residues. The V segment lost 0 bases and the J segment 2 bases; nucleotides outside the gene matches: 2. Per germline, CDR1 SGHRS and CDR2 YFSETQ. This chain's CDR3 is CASSLGGTAGNTIYF. In DNA, the CDR3 is TGCGCCAGCAGCTTGGGGGGGACAGCTGGAAACACCATATATTTT.

The gene calls are TRBV7-2 and TRBJ2-1, with 12 nucleotides matching TRBD2. Germline V lookup: CDR1 SGHTA, CDR2 FQGNSA. The ends lost 7 bases at V and 4 bases at J; junction bases unmatched: 5. The CDR3 covers 15 residues. The CDR3 here is CASNLGLAGYNEQFF. The CDR3 nucleotides read TGTGCCAGCAACCTGGGACTAGCGGGTTACAATGAGCAGTTCTTC.

V usage is TRBV19 and J usage is TRBJ1-5, with 9 positions matching TRBD1. The germline V gene encodes CDR1 LNHDA and CDR2 SQIVND (reference sequence). This CDR3 has 15 amino acids. Unmatched junction bases numbered 5, after V lost 4 bases and J lost 4 bases. CDR3 in amino acids: CASSKAGTGNQPQHF. CDR3 coding DNA: TGTGCCAGTAGTAAGGCCGGGACAGGGAATCAGCCCCAGCATTTT.

This clone was counted once. V usage is TRBV4-3 and J usage is TRBJ1-2, with unresolved D. Trimming took off 0 bases at V and 8 bases at J, with 7 bases between the two ends. Germline V gene sequence: CDR1 LGHNA, CDR2 YSLEER. The CDR3 extends over 12 amino acids. The CDR3 here is CASSQDRLGYTF. Written as DNA, the CDR3 is TGCGCCAGCAGCCAAGATCGCCTCGGCTACACCTTC.

The chain links TRBV5-5 to TRBJ1-3; D unresolved. The CDR3 spans 13 residues. CDR1 is SGHKS and CDR2 is YYEKEE in the germline V gene (reference sequence). Trimming took 5 bases from V and 2 from J, leaving 8 bases between them. The CDR3 loop is CASSSGTGNTIYF. In DNA, the CDR3 is TGTGCCAGCAGTTCTGGGACTGGAAACACCATATATTTT.

V is TRBV5-4 and J is TRBJ2-1, with 8 bases lining up with TRBD2. Looked up from germline, CDR1 is SGHNT and CDR2 is YYREEE (reference sequence). J lost 15 bases, V lost 3 bases, and 11 bases had no gene match. The CDR3 is 13 residues long. The CDR3 is CASSSEGSGRGFF. The CDR3, as DNA: TGTGCCAGCAGCTCCGAGGGGAGCGGGAGAGGGTTCTTC.

The chain is built from TRBV15 and TRBJ2-7; D possibly corresponds to TRBD2 (6 bases). V dropped 6 bases and J dropped 3 bases, with 18 bases sitting between them. This CDR3 region has 15 residues. The germline V gene has CDR1 LNHNV and CDR2 YYDKDF (reference sequence). This CDR3 reads CATREGGAGLYEQYF. CDR3 DNA: TGTGCCACCAGGGAGGGTGGTGCAGGGCTCTACGAGCAGTACTTC.

The V and J genes are TRBV30 and TRBJ1-2, with D unclear. Germline CDR1 reads GTSNPN; CDR2 reads SVGIG (reference sequence). This CDR3 is built from 10 residues. The ends were cut back, 4 bases at V and 7 bases at J, with 7 bases in the middle. CDR3 coding DNA: TGTGCCTGGAAAGGGATTGGCTACACCTTC. Its translation is CAWKGIGYTF.